This record looks at one TCR beta chain sequence and its context. What it binds is not known. The data belong to a study of shared clonotypes between healthy human individuals. The overall study: CD8 memory received one plate per donor, CD8 naive two, CD4 memory three and CD4 naive three.

Positively selected for CCR7, the CD45RO-negative cells used as naive CD8 cells excluded terminally differentiated effector memory CD45RA+ cells. Donors were healthy HIV-negative adults without recent acute infections or vaccinations. Study results and limitations: The study sampled only blood, and tissue repertoires likely differ.

V lost 3 bases and J lost 5, with 13 bases in between. Germline V gives CDR1 SEHNR, CDR2 FQNEAQ (reference sequence). CDR3 size: 14 residues. The repertoire was sequenced with immunoSEQ multiplex PCR; TCRdb's copy has only in-frame clones and lacks some. The table records about 680,000 clones, 92% of them present only once. The sequenced sample was naive CD8+ T cells sorted from blood. This TCR came from a man aged 30 to 45 in good health. The chain joins TRBV7-9 to TRBJ2-5, with D hard to call. The CDR3 spells CASSFAVGGETQYF. The CDR3 DNA reads TGTGCCAGCAGCTTTGCTGTTGGTGGCGAGACCCAGTACTTC.